This is a list of T cell receptor beta chains from one sample in a study of blood T cell repertoires in COVID-19. The method was immunoSEQ multiplex PCR; TCRdb's version includes in-frame clones alone and lacks a portion of them. The sample has roughly 150,000 clones, around 90% seen once. Input material: peripheral blood. Receptors were obtained from a man aged 55 to 70 with active or convalescent COVID-19. CDR3s include the opening cysteine and the closing phenylalanine or tryptophan. A D gene is named only where the DNA matches it firmly. Clone sizes are given selectively: once, few, many, or a class where the clone is expanded.

J	V	D	size	length	DNA	CDR3
TRBJ1-5	TRBV19	TRBD1	NA	17	TGTGCCAGTAGTATAGTCCCGGGACAGGAAAGCAATCAGCCCCAGCATTTT	CASSIVPGQESNQPQHF
TRBJ2-2	TRBV5-4	TRBD1	NA	18	TGTGCCAGCAGCTTGGTCCCGGGACAGATAGGATACACCGGGGAGCTGTTTTTT	CASSLVPGQIGYTGELFF
TRBJ1-2	TRBV12-3/TRBV12-4	NA	NA	13	TGTGCCAGCAGTTTAGGACAGAACTATGGCTACACCTTC	CASSLGQNYGYTF
TRBJ1-1	TRBV2	NA	NA	12	TGTGCCAGCACTTTGGAGGGCGTACAAGCTTTCTTT	CASTLEGVQAFF
TRBJ1-3	TRBV29-1	TRBD1	few	16	TGCAGCGTTGAAGCCCCACTACAGGGGGGCCGAAACACCATATATTTT	CSVEAPLQGGRNTIYF
TRBJ1-2	TRBV25-1	NA	NA	11	TGTGCCAGCGGAGGGGTTTTGGGCTACACCTTC	CASGGVLGYTF
TRBJ1-2	TRBV30	NA	NA	13	TGTGCCTGGAGCGGTCAGGGGCGTGTTGGCTACACCTTC	CAWSGQGRVGYTF
TRBJ1-2	TRBV29-1	NA	once	13	TGCAGCGTACTATTCGACTGGAACTATGGCTACACCTTC	CSVLFDWNYGYTF
TRBJ2-7	TRBV11-2	NA	NA	16	TGTGCCAGCAGCTTAGTCTTCTTAGCCGGCTCCTACGAGCAGTACTTC	CASSLVFLAGSYEQYF
TRBJ1-5	TRBV19	NA	few	15	TGTGCCAGTAGTATTCCGGGCAGGGACAATCAGCCCCAGCATTTT	CASSIPGRDNQPQHF
TRBJ1-3	TRBV5-1	NA	NA	16	TGCGCCAGCAGCGTGCCCCTGGGACAACCTGGAGACACCATATATTTT	CASSVPLGQPGDTIYF
TRBJ2-5	TRBV3-1/TRBV3-2	TRBD2	NA	15	TGTGCCAGCAGCCAAGATCCAGCGGGGGAGGAGACCCAGTACTTC	CASSQDPAGEETQYF
TRBJ1-2	TRBV27	TRBD1	NA	14	TGTGCCAGCAGTTTTGGGACAGGAATCTATGGCTACACCTTC	CASSFGTGIYGYTF
TRBJ2-5	TRBV18	NA	NA	15	TGTGCCAGCTCACCACTGGCTGCAGGGACTGAGACCCAGTACTTC	CASSPLAAGTETQYF
TRBJ1-2	TRBV3-1/TRBV3-2	NA	once	15	TGTGCCAGCAGCCAAGGTAGGGGAGGCCTCTATGGCTACACCTTC	CASSQGRGGLYGYTF
TRBJ1-3	TRBV19	NA	NA	12	TGTGCCAGTAGTATACAGGGAAACACCATATATTTT	CASSIQGNTIYF
TRBJ1-2	TRBV10-3	TRBD1	NA	14	TGTGCCATCAGTGCCGGGACAGGGGGCCATGGCTACACCTTC	CAISAGTGGHGYTF
TRBJ1-6	TRBV7-2	NA	NA	16	TGTGCCAGCAGCTTAGAGTATCCGGGGTTTAATTCACCCCTCCACTTT	CASSLEYPGFNSPLHF
TRBJ2-1	TRBV24-1	TRBD2	NA	14	TGTGCCACCAGTGTGTCTAGCGGGAGTGATGAGCAGTTCTTC	CATSVSSGSDEQFF
TRBJ2-5	TRBV3-1/TRBV3-2	NA	NA	13	TGTGCCAGCAGCCATCCTTACGGGGAGACCCAGTACTTC	CASSHPYGETQYF
TRBJ2-7	TRBV27	NA	once	13	TGTGCCAGCAGTATGGTAACTGGCTACGAGCAGTACTTC	CASSMVTGYEQYF
TRBJ2-7	TRBV12-3/TRBV12-4	NA	NA	13	TGTGCCAGCAGTTTTAAGGGGGTGAGTGTGCAGTACTTC	CASSFKGVSVQYF
TRBJ1-1	TRBV10-2	TRBD1	NA	13	TGCGCCAGCATGGGACAGATGAACACTGAAGCTTTCTTT	CASMGQMNTEAFF
TRBJ1-1	TRBV3-1/TRBV3-2	NA	NA	14	TGTGCCAGCAGCAGGGGCCCCCCGAACACTGAAGCTTTCTTT	CASSRGPPNTEAFF
TRBJ2-7	TRBV5-1	NA	NA	17	TGCGCCAGCAGCTTGGAATGGTCCCGGGACTTCTCCTACGAGCAGTACTTC	CASSLEWSRDFSYEQYF
TRBJ1-2	TRBV19	NA	once	14	TGTGCCAGTAGTATCGATGTGGGGGGGACAAGCTACACCTTC	CASSIDVGGTSYTF
TRBJ1-3	TRBV5-6	TRBD1	NA	18	TGTGCCAGCAGCTTAACGATTGGGACAGGTAACTCTGGAAACACCATATATTTT	CASSLTIGTGNSGNTIYF
TRBJ2-5	TRBV2	NA	NA	12	TGTGCCAGCAGTGACGACCAAGAGACCCAGTACTTC	CASSDDQETQYF
TRBJ1-4	TRBV7-6	TRBD1	NA	16	TGTGCCAGCAGCCTGGGACAGGGGGATGCTAATGAAAAACTGTTTTTT	CASSLGQGDANEKLFF
TRBJ2-7	TRBV15	TRBD2	NA	14	TGTGCCACCGCGAGCGGGACCCAATCCTACGAGCAGTACTTC	CATASGTQSYEQYF
TRBJ2-3	TRBV7-6	TRBD1	NA	16	TGTGCCAGCAGCTCCCGGACAGGGTTGGGCACAGATACGCAGTATTTT	CASSSRTGLGTDTQYF
TRBJ1-6	TRBV19	TRBD1	NA	14	TGTGCCAGTAGTATTGGACAGGGTAGTTCACCCCTCCACTTT	CASSIGQGSSPLHF
TRBJ1-1	TRBV5-6	NA	NA	14	TGTGCCAGCAGCTTTGGCTTCATGAACACTGAAGCTTTCTTT	CASSFGFMNTEAFF
TRBJ1-4	TRBV18	TRBD1	NA	14	TGTGCCAGCTCACCTGGGACAGATAATGAAAAACTGTTTTTT	CASSPGTDNEKLFF
TRBJ1-3	TRBV5-5	NA	NA	14	TGTGCCAGCAGCTTGGAATCAGGGGCGAACACCATATATTTT	CASSLESGANTIYF
TRBJ2-2	TRBV11-1	TRBD1	NA	16	TGTGCCAGCAGCTTAAACAGGGGTTGGAGCTCCGGGGAGCTGTTTTTT	CASSLNRGWSSGELFF
TRBJ1-5	TRBV5-1	TRBD1	NA	13	TGCGCCAGCAGCAATACAGGGGATCAGCCCCAGCATTTT	CASSNTGDQPQHF
TRBJ1-5	TRBV7-9	NA	NA	12	TGTGCCAGCAGCCGGGACTTTTTCCCCCAGCATTTT	CASSRDFFPQHF
TRBJ1-6	TRBV12-3/TRBV12-4	NA	NA	13	TGTGCCAGCAGTTTATCGGAGGATTCACCCCTCCACTTT	CASSLSEDSPLHF
TRBJ2-3	TRBV6-4	TRBD2	NA	14	TGTGCCAGCAGTGCCGGGGGGGCCCCAGATACGCAGTATTTT	CASSAGGAPDTQYF
TRBJ2-7	TRBV19	TRBD1	NA	16	TGTGCCAGTAGCACAACCACAGGGGGCGTGAGGTACGAGCAGTACTTC	CASSTTTGGVRYEQYF
TRBJ2-1	TRBV10-3	NA	NA	14	TGTGCCATCAGTGAGTCCCGTACTTCTAATGAGCAGTTCTTC	CAISESRTSNEQFF
TRBJ1-5	TRBV16	NA	once	21	TGTGCCAGCAGCCCCCGGGGAGCGCGGGGTTCCGGAAGAGTTTACAATCAGCCCCAGCATTTT	CASSPRGARGSGRVYNQPQHF
TRBJ1-2	TRBV10-2	NA	NA	13	TGCGCCAGCAGTGAGTCTGGCAGCTATGGCTACACCTTC	CASSESGSYGYTF
TRBJ1-5	TRBV19	NA	NA	16	TGTGCCAGTAGTATAGGGCCGGGGGTCAAGGGTCAGCCCCAGCATTTT	CASSIGPGVKGQPQHF
TRBJ2-2	TRBV6-2/TRBV6-3	TRBD2	NA	14	TGTGCCAGCAGTGTTAGCGGGAACACCGGGGAGCTGTTTTTC	CASSVSGNTGELFF
TRBJ2-3	TRBV6-5	NA	once	16	TGTGCCAGCAGTTACTCGGGACTGATCTTCACAGATACGCAGTATTTT	CASSYSGLIFTDTQYF
TRBJ1-3	TRBV18	NA	NA	16	TGTGCCAGCTCACCACGGCAGGGAAGCTCTGGAAACACCATATATTTT	CASSPRQGSSGNTIYF